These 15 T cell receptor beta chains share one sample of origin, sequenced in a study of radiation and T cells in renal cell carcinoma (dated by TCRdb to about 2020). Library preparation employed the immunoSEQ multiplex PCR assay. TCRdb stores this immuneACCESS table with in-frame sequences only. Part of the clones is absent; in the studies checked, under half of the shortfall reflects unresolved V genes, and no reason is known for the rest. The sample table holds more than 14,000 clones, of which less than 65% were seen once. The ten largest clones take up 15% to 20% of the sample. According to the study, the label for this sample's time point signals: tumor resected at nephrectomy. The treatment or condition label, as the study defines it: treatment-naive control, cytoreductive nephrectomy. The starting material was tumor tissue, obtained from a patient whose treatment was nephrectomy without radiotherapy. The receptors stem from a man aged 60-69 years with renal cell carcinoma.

CDR3 bases: TGTGCCAGCAGCCAAGCGGGCAATGTGTACAATGAGCAGTTCTTC. Its translation is CASSQAGNVYNEQFF. The chain links TRBV14 to TRBJ2-1; no definite D call. CDR3 length: 15 amino acids. Germline lookup yields CDR1 SGHDN and CDR2 FVKESK. Trimming removed 1 base from V and 4 bases from J, with 11 bases in between.

The CDR3 region is CASSPLAAYEQYF. The CDR3 DNA reads TGTGCCAGCAGCCCTCTTGCGGCCTACGAGCAGTACTTC. V gene TRBV7-8 combines with J gene TRBJ2-7; D is ambiguous. Trimming removed 5 bases at V and 2 bases at J, with 10 bases between. CDR1 and CDR2 (germline): SGHVS, FQNEAQ. This CDR3 spans 13 amino acids.

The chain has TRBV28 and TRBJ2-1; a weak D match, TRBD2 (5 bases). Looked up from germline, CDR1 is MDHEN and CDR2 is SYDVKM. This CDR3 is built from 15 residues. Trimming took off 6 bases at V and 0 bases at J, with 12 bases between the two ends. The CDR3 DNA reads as TGTGCCAGCAGGTTCCGGGGAATCTCCTACAATGAGCAGTTCTTC. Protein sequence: CASRFRGISYNEQFF.

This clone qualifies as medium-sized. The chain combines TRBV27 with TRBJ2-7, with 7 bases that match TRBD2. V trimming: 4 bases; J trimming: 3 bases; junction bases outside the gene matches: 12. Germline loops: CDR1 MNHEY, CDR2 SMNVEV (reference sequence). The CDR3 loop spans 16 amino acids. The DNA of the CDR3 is TGTGCCAGCAGTTCCCGCACTAGCGCTCGCTACTACGAGCAGTACTTC. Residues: CASSSRTSARYYEQYF.

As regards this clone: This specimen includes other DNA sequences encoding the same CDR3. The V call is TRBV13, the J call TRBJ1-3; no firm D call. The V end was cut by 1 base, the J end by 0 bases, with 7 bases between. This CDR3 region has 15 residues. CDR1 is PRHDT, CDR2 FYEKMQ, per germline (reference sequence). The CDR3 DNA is TGTGCCAGCAGCTTAGATAGTAGCTCTGGAAACACCATATATTTT. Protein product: CASSLDSSSGNTIYF. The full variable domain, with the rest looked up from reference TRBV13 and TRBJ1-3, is AAGVIQSPRHLIKEKRETATLKCYPIPRHDTVYWYQQGPGQDPQFLISFYEKMQSDKGSIPDRFSAQQFSDYHSELNMSSLELGDSALYFCASSLDSSSGNTIYFGEGSWLTVV.

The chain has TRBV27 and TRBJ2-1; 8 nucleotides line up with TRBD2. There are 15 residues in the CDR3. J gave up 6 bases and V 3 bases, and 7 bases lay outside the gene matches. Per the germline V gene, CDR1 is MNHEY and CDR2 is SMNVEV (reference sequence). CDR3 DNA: TGTGCCAGCAGTTTTGGGGTAGCGGGGCGCAATGAGCAGTTCTTC. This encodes CASSFGVAGRNEQFF.

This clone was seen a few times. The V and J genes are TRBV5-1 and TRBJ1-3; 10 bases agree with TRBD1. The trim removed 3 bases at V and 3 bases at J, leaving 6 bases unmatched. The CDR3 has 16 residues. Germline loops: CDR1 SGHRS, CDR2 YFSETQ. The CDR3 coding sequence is TGCGCCAGCAGCTATTCCGGGACAGGGGTTGGAAACACCATATATTTT. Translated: CASSYSGTGVGNTIYF.

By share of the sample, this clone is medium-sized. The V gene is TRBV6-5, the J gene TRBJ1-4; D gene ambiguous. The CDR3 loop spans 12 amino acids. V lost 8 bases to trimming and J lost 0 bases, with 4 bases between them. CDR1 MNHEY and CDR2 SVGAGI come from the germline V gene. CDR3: CASGATNEKLFF. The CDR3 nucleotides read TGTGCCAGCGGTGCAACTAATGAAAAACTGTTTTTT.

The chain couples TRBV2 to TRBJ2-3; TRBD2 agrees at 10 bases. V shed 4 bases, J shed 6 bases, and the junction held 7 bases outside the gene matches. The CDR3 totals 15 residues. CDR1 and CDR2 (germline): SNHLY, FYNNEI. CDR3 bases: TGTGCCAGCAGTGCGGGACTAGCGCCACGGGATACGCAGTATTTT. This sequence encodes CASSAGLAPRDTQYF.

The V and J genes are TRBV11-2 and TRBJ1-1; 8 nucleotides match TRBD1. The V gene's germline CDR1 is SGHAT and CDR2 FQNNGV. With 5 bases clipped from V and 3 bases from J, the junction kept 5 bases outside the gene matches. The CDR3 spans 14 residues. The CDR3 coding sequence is TGTGCCAGCAGCCCCCGGACAGGGCACACTGAAGCTTTCTTT. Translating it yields CASSPRTGHTEAFF.

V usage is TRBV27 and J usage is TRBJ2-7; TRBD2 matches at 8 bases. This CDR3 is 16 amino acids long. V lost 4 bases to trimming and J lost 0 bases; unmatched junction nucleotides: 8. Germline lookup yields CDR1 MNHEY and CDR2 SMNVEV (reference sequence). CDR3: CASSSGGAPSSYEQYF. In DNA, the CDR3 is TGTGCCAGCAGTTCGGGGGGGGCCCCAAGCTCCTACGAGCAGTACTTC.

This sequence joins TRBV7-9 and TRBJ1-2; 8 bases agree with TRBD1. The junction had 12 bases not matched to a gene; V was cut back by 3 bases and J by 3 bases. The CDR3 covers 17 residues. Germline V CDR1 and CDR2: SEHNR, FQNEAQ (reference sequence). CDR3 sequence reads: CASSFQLTGERDYGYTF. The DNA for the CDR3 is TGTGCCAGCAGCTTTCAACTGACAGGGGAGAGGGACTATGGCTACACCTTC.

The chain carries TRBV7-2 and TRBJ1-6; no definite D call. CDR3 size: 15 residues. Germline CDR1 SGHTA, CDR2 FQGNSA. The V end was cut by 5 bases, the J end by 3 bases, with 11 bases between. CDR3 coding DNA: TGTGCCAGCAGCCCACAGTGGAGCTATAATTCACCCCTCCACTTT. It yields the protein CASSPQWSYNSPLHF.

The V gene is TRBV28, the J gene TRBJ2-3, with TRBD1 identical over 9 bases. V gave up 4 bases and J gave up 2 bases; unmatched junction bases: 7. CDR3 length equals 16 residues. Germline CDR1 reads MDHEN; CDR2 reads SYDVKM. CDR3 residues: CASSSPGTGPTDTQYF. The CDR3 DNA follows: TGTGCCAGCAGTTCTCCCGGGACAGGGCCCACAGATACGCAGTATTTT.

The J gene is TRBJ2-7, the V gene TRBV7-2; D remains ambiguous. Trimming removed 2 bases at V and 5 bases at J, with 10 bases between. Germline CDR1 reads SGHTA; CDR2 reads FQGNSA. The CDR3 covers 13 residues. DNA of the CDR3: TGTGCCAGCAGCTTAAAACCTGTCCACGAGCAGTACTTC. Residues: CASSLKPVHEQYF.